The sequence of this T cell receptor beta chain was determined in a study of blood T cell repertoires in COVID-19. Study details: Acute and convalescent COVID-19 samples came from the United States, Italy and Spain. Sample material is recorded as cDNA or gDNA derived from T cells, B-cell-depleted T cells, or PBMCs.

Seattle enrolled patients during active infection and tracked them longitudinally. Sequencing used immunoSEQ multiplex PCR; TCRdb keeps in-frame clones, though not all of them. The repertoire includes about 300,000 clones, 65% to 85% of them detected once, and more than 1.2% sits in the top ten. There are 14 residues in the CDR3. Germline-derived CDR1 and CDR2 are SNHLY and FYNNEI. V dropped 7 bases and J dropped 10 bases, with 23 bases sitting between them. The source is a human donor with COVID-19, enrolled during active disease. The donor label of this sample is uncertain. The sample taken for sequencing was peripheral blood. The genes are TRBV2 and TRBJ2-7; D may be TRBD1 (6 bases). CDR3 bases: TGTGCCAGCATGGAAGCTCAGGGGAGTGTACGCCAGTACTTC. Translating it yields CASMEAQGSVRQYF.